This TCR beta chain was identified during a study of cytomegalovirus exposure and HLA in healthy donors. Study-wide background: Genotyping of roughly 400 donors showed that roughly 83% belonged to the Caucasian-associated ancestry cluster. Study results and limitations: Reportedly, HLA-A and HLA-B alleles of most subjects were accurately predicted from TCR beta. High specificity and sensitivity for cytomegalovirus status were reported for the classifier.

The germline V and J ends were trimmed by 2 bases and 4 bases, with 8 bases remaining between them. The CDR3 extends over 13 amino acids. Looked up from germline, CDR1 is SNHLY and CDR2 is FYNNEI. With respect to this clone: Its target is not known.

Amplification used 60 Vbeta primers and 13 Jbeta primers. The table came from immunoSEQ multiplex PCR; TCRdb's copy has only in-frame clones and leaves some out. The data contain roughly 120,000 clones, 70% to 80% of them singletons. J is TRBJ2-5 and V is TRBV2, with a possible D match to TRBD1 (5 bases). This TCR was sampled from a middle-aged man in good health and CMV-seropositive. Source material: PBMCs. CDR3 sequence: CASSERRAETQYF. DNA for the CDR3: TGTGCCAGCAGTGAACGCAGGGCAGAGACCCAGTACTTC. The full variable domain, with the rest looked up from reference TRBV2 and TRBJ2-5, is EPEVTQTPSHQVTQMGQEVILRCVPISNHLYFYWYRQILGQKVEFLVSFYNNEISEKSEIFDDQFSVERPDGSNFTLKIRSTKLEDSAMYFCASSERRAETQYFGPGTRLLVL.